These 27 T cell receptor beta chains were all obtained from the same sample, sequenced in a study of blood T cell repertoires in COVID-19. Method: immunoSEQ multiplex PCR; TCRdb's copy keeps in-frame clones and lacks some. The repertoire has 200,000 to 300,000 clones, roughly 83% of them found once; the top ten carry about 9.5%. Sequences were obtained from peripheral blood. These TCRs come from an elderly woman with acute or convalescent COVID-19.

This rearrangement joins TRBV19 to TRBJ2-1; possible D gene TRBD1, 6 bases. CDR1 is LNHDA and CDR2 is SQIVND in the germline V gene (reference sequence). V was cut by 7 bases and J by 0 bases, with 13 bases left in between. The CDR3 spans 15 residues. CDR3 loop: CASKGSTGSYNEQFF. DNA of the CDR3: TGTGCCAGTAAAGGGTCGACAGGCTCCTACAATGAGCAGTTCTTC.

This clone was seen a few times. The chain carries TRBV6-5 and TRBJ1-6, with D possibly being TRBD1 (5 bases). Germline V gene lookup returns CDR1 MNHEY and CDR2 SVGAGI. The length of the CDR3 is 15 residues. V lost 6 bases and J 3 bases, leaving 12 bases between the germline ends. CDR3 loop: CASRGGKNYNSPLHF. DNA for the CDR3: TGTGCCAGCAGGGGGGGAAAGAACTATAATTCACCCCTCCACTTT.

This chain joins TRBV29-1 and TRBJ1-2; D call uncertain. With 7 bases removed from V and 4 bases from J, the gap between germline ends came to 10 bases. The CDR3 sequence is 11 residues long. CDR1 and CDR2 (germline): SQVTM, ANQGSEA. The CDR3 is CSAEGGYGYTF. CDR3 in DNA: TGCAGCGCCGAGGGTGGCTATGGCTACACCTTC.

The V and J genes are TRBV5-1 and TRBJ2-7; D might be TRBD1 (6 bases). The V end was cut by 4 bases, the J end by 5 bases, with 16 bases between. This CDR3 comprises 14 residues. Germline V gene sequence: CDR1 SGHRS, CDR2 YFSETQ. The CDR3: CASSQGDIIDEQYF. In DNA form, the CDR3 reads TGCGCCAGCAGCCAAGGGGACATTATCGACGAGCAGTACTTC.

CDR3 sequence reads: CASMGPAGNTIYF. The CDR3 nucleotides are TGTGCCTCAATGGGGCCAGCTGGAAACACCATATATTTT. The V gene is TRBV19, the J gene TRBJ1-3, with D tentatively TRBD1 (5 bases). Germline lookup yields CDR1 LNHDA and CDR2 SQIVND (reference sequence). This CDR3 region has 13 residues. V shed 11 bases and J shed 2 bases, with 13 bases lying between them.

CDR3 loop: CASSFMGHYYEQYF. DNA of the CDR3: TGTGCCAGCAGCTTTATGGGACACTACTACGAGCAGTACTTC. V and J are TRBV7-9 and TRBJ2-7; a weak D match, TRBD1 (6 bases). V lost 3 bases to trimming and J lost 3 bases, with 12 bases between them. The CDR3 has 14 residues. Germline lookup yields CDR1 SEHNR and CDR2 FQNEAQ (reference sequence). Full variable domain (remainder filled in from reference TRBV7-9 and TRBJ2-7): DTGVSQNPRHKITKRGQNVTFRCDPISEHNRLYWYRQTLGQGPEFLTYFQNEAQLEKSRLLSDRFSAERPKGSFSTLEIQRTEQGDSAMYLCASSFMGHYYEQYFGPGTRLTVT.

This clone has just one count. V and J are TRBV6-5 and TRBJ1-2; no firm D call. The CDR3 is 13 residues long. Between the trimmed V and J ends, which lost 0 bases and 5 bases, there was a span of 7 bases. Per germline, CDR1 MNHEY and CDR2 SVGAGI. Here the CDR3 DNA reads TGTGCCAGCAGTTACTCGACAACGTATGGCTACACCTTC. As protein: CASSYSTTYGYTF.

This chain joins TRBV5-1 and TRBJ2-3; 14 positions match TRBD2. The CDR3 loop spans 19 amino acids. Trimming cost V 0 bases and J 0 bases; bases outside gene matches: 6. Germline lookup yields CDR1 SGHRS and CDR2 YFSETQ. The CDR3 coding sequence is TGCGCCAGCAGCTTGGGCGGGACTAGCGGGGGCCGAAGCACAGATACGCAGTATTTT. It codes for CASSLGGTSGGRSTDTQYF.

This clone was detected a few times. The genes are TRBV28 and TRBJ1-5; maybe TRBD1 (6 bases). Trimming left V 2 bases short and J 6 bases short, with 14 bases between. The CDR3 has 15 residues. Germline V gene lookup returns CDR1 MDHEN and CDR2 SYDVKM. The CDR3 region has the DNA TGTGCCAGCAGTTTAGGGGGGGCGCGAGGTCAGCCCCAGCATTTT. Amino acid sequence: CASSLGGARGQPQHF.

The genes are TRBV19 and TRBJ1-5; D ambiguous. V lost 0 bases and J 7 bases, leaving 7 bases between the germline ends. The length of the CDR3 is 13 residues. In germline, CDR1 is LNHDA, CDR2 SQIVND (reference sequence). Written as DNA, the CDR3 is TGTGCCAGTAGTATAGACTACGCCCAGCCCCAGCATTTT. Translated, it gives CASSIDYAQPQHF.

Of note for this clone: Within the sample, other DNA sequences also encode this same CDR3. V is TRBV28 and J is TRBJ1-5; D unresolved. V lost 6 bases and J lost 5, with 8 bases in between. The V gene's germline CDR1 is MDHEN and CDR2 SYDVKM. This CDR3 has 12 amino acids. The CDR3 DNA follows: TGTGCCAGCAGGACCGGGGATCAGCCCCAGCATTTT. This translates into CASRTGDQPQHF.

The chain recombines TRBV3-1 (or the pseudogene TRBV3-2) with TRBJ1-6, with D hard to call. The CDR3 runs 14 residues. V lost 2 bases to trimming and J lost 4 bases, with 6 bases between them. Germline values: CDR1 LGHDT, CDR2 YNNKEL (reference sequence). This CDR3 reads CASSQSQYNSPLHF. CDR3 sequence (DNA): TGTGCCAGCAGCCAATCACAATATAATTCACCCCTCCACTTT.

This sequence joins TRBV4-2 and TRBJ1-1; D is unclear. Germline CDR1 is LGHNA and CDR2 is YNFKEQ. Trimming took off 1 base at V and 1 base at J, with 7 bases between the two ends. The CDR3 is 14 residues long. The CDR3 is CASSQGPTNTEAFF. Here the CDR3 DNA reads TGTGCCAGCAGCCAAGGGCCCACGAACACTGAAGCTTTCTTT.

The chain combines TRBV10-3 with TRBJ1-1; 7 nucleotides line up with TRBD1. CDR3 size: 12 residues. V lost 8 bases, J lost 5 bases, and 5 bases stayed unmatched. Germline V gives CDR1 ENHRY, CDR2 SYGVKD. CDR3 sequence reads: CAISGTVTEAFF. In nucleotides, the CDR3 is TGTGCCATCTCTGGGACAGTAACTGAAGCTTTCTTT.

This chain uses TRBV3-1 (or the pseudogene TRBV3-2) with TRBJ1-1; no definite D call. The CDR3 is made up of 13 amino acids. V was pared by 1 base and J by 11 bases, with 14 bases between. The germline CDR1 and CDR2 sequences are LGHDT and YNNKEL (reference sequence). CDR3 residues: CASSQVEAGGAFF. The CDR3 nucleotides read TGTGCCAGCAGCCAAGTTGAGGCCGGCGGGGCTTTCTTT.

V gene TRBV2 combines with J gene TRBJ1-6, with TRBD1 matching over 7 bases. This CDR3 has 15 amino acids. J was trimmed by 10 bases and V by 0 bases; bases with no gene match: 6. Germline CDR1 and CDR2: SNHLY and FYNNEI. For the CDR3, the DNA is TGTGCCAGCAGTGAAGCTCTGGGACAGCGATCACCCCTCCACTTT. Protein product: CASSEALGQRSPLHF.

This sequence joins TRBV2 and TRBJ2-7; TRBD2 aligns across 8 bases. Germline lookup yields CDR1 SNHLY and CDR2 FYNNEI. J gave up 6 bases and V 3 bases, and 7 bases lay outside the gene matches. This CDR3 has 14 amino acids. The CDR3 DNA is TGTGCCAGCAGTGAGACACTAGCGGTCTTCGAGCAGTACTTC. Its protein product is CASSETLAVFEQYF.

The chain carries TRBV18 and TRBJ2-5, with no clear D. Germline CDR1 reads KGHSH; CDR2 reads LQKENI. V lost 2 bases to trimming and J lost 0 bases, with 4 bases between them. The CDR3 is 13 residues long. CDR3 in amino acids: CASSPNNQETQYF. CDR3 in DNA: TGTGCCAGCTCACCAAACAACCAAGAGACCCAGTACTTC.

This clone was seen just once. This chain links TRBV12-5 with TRBJ2-3, with 9 positions matching TRBD1. In germline, CDR1 is LGHNT, CDR2 FRNRAP. This CDR3 has 16 residues. The junction had 13 bases not matched to a gene; V was cut back by 7 bases and J by 5 bases. CDR3 bases: TGTGCTAGTGCCTATGGAGACCGACAGGGGGAAGATACGCAGTATTTT. It specifies CASAYGDRQGEDTQYF.

This CDR3 is CASSQDTAAGGTINEQFF. The CDR3 DNA is TGCGCCAGCAGCCAAGATACGGCGGCAGGGGGCACGATCAATGAGCAGTTCTTC. The J gene is TRBJ2-1, the V gene TRBV4-1; 8 bases are a match to TRBD1. The ends lost 0 bases at V and 6 bases at J; junction bases unmatched: 13. The CDR3 totals 18 residues. CDR1 and CDR2 from the germline V gene are MGHRA and YSYEKL.

The J gene is TRBJ1-2, the V gene TRBV13, with D possibly being TRBD1 (6 bases). Germline values: CDR1 PRHDT, CDR2 FYEKMQ (reference sequence). V was pared by 4 bases and J by 4 bases, with 16 bases between. The CDR3 runs 15 residues. CDR3 in amino acids: CASSSFRTATYGYTF. In nucleotides, the CDR3 is TGTGCCAGCAGCTCATTTAGGACAGCCACCTATGGCTACACCTTC.

This chain joins TRBV30 and TRBJ1-6; possibly TRBD1 for D (6 bases). Germline V gives CDR1 GTSNPN, CDR2 SVGIG (reference sequence). V gave up 2 bases and J gave up 10 bases, with 9 bases separating them. CDR3 length equals 12 residues. The CDR3 sequence: CAWSPDRSPLHF. The CDR3 nucleotides read TGTGCCTGGAGTCCTGACAGGTCACCCCTCCACTTT.

This sequence joins TRBV15 and TRBJ1-4, with a possible D match to TRBD1 (6 bases). CDR1 and CDR2 (germline): LNHNV, YYDKDF (reference sequence). CDR3 length: 17 residues. V was pared by 3 bases and J by 0 bases, with 14 bases between. CDR3 residues: CATSSPRDTATNEKLFF. The CDR3 DNA follows: TGTGCCACCAGCAGCCCCCGGGACACTGCAACTAATGAAAAACTGTTTTTT.

V and J are TRBV5-6 and TRBJ1-1; 9 bases are a match to TRBD1. The CDR3 runs 16 residues. Germline V lookup: CDR1 SGHDT, CDR2 YYEEEE. Unmatched junction bases numbered 6, after V lost 2 bases and J lost 1 base. The DNA for the CDR3 is TGTGCCAGCAGCTTCGGACAGGGGCGTAGGAACACTGAAGCTTTCTTT. It encodes CASSFGQGRRNTEAFF.

The chain recombines TRBV15 with TRBJ1-5; a possible D gene is TRBD1 (5 bases). The ends were cut back, 0 bases at V and 11 bases at J, with 20 bases in the middle. Germline V gives CDR1 LNHNV, CDR2 YYDKDF (reference sequence). This CDR3 is built from 16 residues. The DNA of the CDR3 is TGTGCCACCAGCAGAGATCCGAGACAGCGGGTAATGTCCCAGCATTTT. Amino acid sequence: CATSRDPRQRVMSQHF.

The CDR3 protein is CASQPGGHYGYTF. The CDR3 DNA reads as TGTGCCAGCCAACCCGGGGGACACTATGGCTACACCTTC. The chain is built from TRBV6-5 and TRBJ1-2, with D possibly TRBD1 on 5 matching bases. The CDR3 is 13 amino acids. Trimming left V 8 bases short and J 3 bases short, with 13 bases between. CDR1 is MNHEY, CDR2 SVGAGI, per germline.

This chain links TRBV27 with TRBJ1-5; no clear D. Looked up from germline, CDR1 is MNHEY and CDR2 is SMNVEV (reference sequence). This CDR3 contains 15 residues. Trimming removed 4 bases at V and 0 bases at J, with 10 bases between. CDR3 in amino acids: CASSSLPGSNQPQHF. The CDR3 region has the DNA TGTGCCAGCAGTTCCCTCCCGGGTAGCAATCAGCCCCAGCATTTT.